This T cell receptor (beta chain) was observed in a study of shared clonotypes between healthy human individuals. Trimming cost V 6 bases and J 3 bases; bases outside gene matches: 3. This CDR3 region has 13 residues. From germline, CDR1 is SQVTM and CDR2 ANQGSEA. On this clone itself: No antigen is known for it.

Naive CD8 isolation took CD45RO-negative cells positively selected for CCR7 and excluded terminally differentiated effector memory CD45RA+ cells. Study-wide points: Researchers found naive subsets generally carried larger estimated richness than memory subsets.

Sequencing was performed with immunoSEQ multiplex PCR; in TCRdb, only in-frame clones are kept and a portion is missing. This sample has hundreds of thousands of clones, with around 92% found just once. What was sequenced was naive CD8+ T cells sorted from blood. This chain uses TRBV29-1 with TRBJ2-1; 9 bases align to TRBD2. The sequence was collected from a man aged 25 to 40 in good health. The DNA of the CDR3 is TGCAGCGTCGCGGGAGGGCTCTACAATGAGCAGTTCTTC. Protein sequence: CSVAGGLYNEQFF.